The 22 T cell receptor beta chains in this list originate from one sample, sequenced in a study of T cell clonality in common variable immunodeficiency. Profiled with immunoSEQ multiplex PCR; TCRdb holds only in-frame clones, not every one. This sample has fewer than 60,000 clones, each found more than once. Sequenced sample: peripheral blood mononuclear cells. These receptors came from a person between 18 and 75 years old in good health.

Concerning this clone itself: Read sequence stops 3 residues before the CDR3 end, and the germline J gene provides the missing end. The chain recombines TRBV7-6 with TRBJ2-7, with TRBD1 matching over 7 bases. The V and J ends lost 5 bases and 1 base, in that order; junction bases with no gene match: 8. The CDR3 extends over 15 amino acids. The germline gives CDR1 SGHVS, CDR2 FNYEAQ. The sequenced CDR3 bases are TGTGCCAGCAGCCCGGGACAGCGAAGTTCCTACGAG. Translating gives CASSPGQRSSYE. The whole CDR3 region reads CASSPGQRSSYEQYF.

This clone was seen ten or more times. The CDR3 goes on 3 residues after the read ends, and that part is filled in from the germline J gene. The gene calls are TRBV20-1 and TRBJ2-3, with D perhaps TRBD2 (5 bases). This CDR3 has 14 residues. The V gene's germline CDR1 is DFQATT and CDR2 SNEGSKA (reference sequence). V was shortened by 3 bases and J by 0 bases, with 10 bases between the two germline ends. The CDR3 protein is CSASTAASTDTQYF. The CDR3 bases that were read are TGCAGTGCTAGCACAGCGGCCAGCACAGATACG.

As regards this clone: The read terminates 3 residues ahead of where the CDR3 ends, so the germline J gene completes it. The rearrangement links TRBV18 to TRBJ1-1; weak D call: TRBD1 (5 bases). There are 13 residues in the CDR3. From germline, CDR1 is KGHSH and CDR2 LQKENI. Trimming stripped 8 bases from V and 1 base from J, with 11 bases between. The DNA read from the CDR3 is TGTGCCAGCCAAACAGGACAGAACACTGAA. Its translation: CASQTGQNTE. The whole CDR3 sequence is CASQTGQNTEAFF.

This clone was picked up many times. The read gets to within 3 residues of the CDR3 end, and the germline J gene fills in the rest. The V call is TRBV10-2, the J call TRBJ1-5; 8 bases are shared with TRBD1. The V and J ends lost 4 bases and 7 bases, in that order; junction bases with no gene match: 6. The CDR3 covers 14 residues. CDR1 WSHSY and CDR2 SAAADI come from the germline V gene. The CDR3 sequence: CASSATDREQPQHF. Incomplete CDR3 DNA: TGCGCCAGCAGTGCTACGGACAGGGAGCAGCCC.

This clone was found many times. The CDR3 end is not reached by the read, which stops 3 residues before it; the germline J gene fills it in. This chain connects TRBV20-1 to TRBJ2-7; 7 bases fit TRBD2. The junction had 11 bases not matched to a gene; V was cut back by 0 bases and J by 6 bases. The length of the CDR3 is 15 residues. Germline V gene lookup returns CDR1 DFQATT and CDR2 SNEGSKA (reference sequence). The CDR3 is CSARDGGGGGFEQYF. The CDR3 bases that were read are TGCAGTGCTAGAGATGGGGGGGGAGGAGGTTTCGAG.

This clone was observed a handful of times. The CDR3 extends 3 residues past the end of the read, so its final part is completed from the germline J gene. This chain uses TRBV19 with TRBJ2-2; TRBD1 agrees at 7 bases. Germline assignment: CDR1 LNHDA and CDR2 SQIVND (reference sequence). The CDR3 has 14 amino acids. Partial CDR3 DNA: TGTGCCAGTAGTACGGGACAGTATAATTCACCG. It yields the protein CASSTGQYNSP. The whole CDR3 protein is CASSTGQYNSPLFF.

This clone was recorded many times. The read comes to an end 3 residues before the CDR3 does, leaving the germline J gene to fill in the end. J is TRBJ1-5 and V is TRBV12-3 or TRBV12-4; D is ambiguous. The CDR3 is 14 amino acids. Trimming took 2 bases from V and 6 from J, leaving 11 bases between them. The CDR3 DNA, read in part, is TGTGCCAGCAGTTTACTAGGTATCGGTCAGCCC. This codes for CASSLLGIGQP. The whole CDR3 reads CASSLLGIGQPQHF.

Many counts were recorded for this clone. The read finishes 3 residues shy of the CDR3 end, and the germline J gene is used to complete it. This chain joins TRBV30 and TRBJ2-7; tentatively, D is TRBD2 (6 bases). The length of the CDR3 is 17 residues. Germline CDR1 is GTSNPN and CDR2 is SVGIG (reference sequence). V gave up 0 bases and J gave up 4 bases, with 22 bases separating them. The chain's CDR3 is CAWSVTGGSLGLYEQYF. The DNA read from the CDR3 is TGTGCCTGGAGTGTGACTGGAGGGAGCTTAGGACTGTACGAG. The entire variable domain, with the rest obtained from reference TRBV30 and TRBJ2-7, is as follows: SQTIHQWPATLVQPVGSPLSLECTVEGTSNPNLYWYRQAAGRGLQLLFYSVGIGQISSEVPQNLSASRPQDRQFILSSKKLLLSDSGFYLCAWSVTGGSLGLYEQYFGPGTRLTVT.

This clone has a count of ten or more. The read ends 3 residues early relative to the CDR3; the germline J gene fills the gap. This rearrangement joins TRBV5-1 to TRBJ1-1, with D possibly matching TRBD1 (6 bases). Trimming shortened V by 6 bases and J by 0 bases, and 24 bases separated the two germline ends. The V gene's germline CDR1 is SGHRS and CDR2 YFSETQ. This CDR3 spans 18 amino acids. CDR3 DNA (partial): TGCGCCAGCACGTTCCAAGGCCGAACAGGGCCCATGAACACTGAA. Translated, it gives CASTFQGRTGPMNTE. The CDR3 in its entirety is CASTFQGRTGPMNTEAFF.

This clone came up many times. The read is 3 residues too short to cover the CDR3 end, so that end is filled in from the germline J gene. The V and J genes are TRBV5-1 and TRBJ1-2; D might be TRBD1 (6 bases). The V gene's germline CDR1 is SGHRS and CDR2 YFSETQ. CDR3 length: 15 residues. The DNA read from the CDR3 is TGCGCCAGCAGCCAGGAAAATACAGGGATTGGGGGC. Translated, it gives CASSQENTGIGG. The full CDR3 protein reads CASSQENTGIGGYTF.

This clone occurred many times. The read terminates 3 residues before the CDR3 end, so the remaining end is supplied by the germline J gene. The chain has TRBV5-4 and TRBJ2-7; a possible D gene is TRBD2 (6 bases). Germline V gives CDR1 SGHNT, CDR2 YYREEE (reference sequence). Trimming removed 4 bases at V and 4 bases at J, with 15 bases between. CDR3 length equals 14 residues. The CDR3 is CASSRDAGLYEQYF. CDR3 DNA, as far as it was read: TGTGCCAGCAGCCGGGACGCGGGGCTATACGAG. Filled out from reference TRBV5-4 and TRBJ2-7, the complete variable domain reads ETGVTQSPTHLIKTRGQQVTLRCSSQSGHNTVSWYQQALGQGPQFIFQYYREEENGRGNFPPRFSGLQFPNYSSELNVNALELDDSALYLCASSRDAGLYEQYFGPGTRLTVT.

This clone was recorded many times. The read terminates 3 residues ahead of where the CDR3 ends, so the germline J gene completes it. The chain carries TRBV20-1 and TRBJ1-4; the match to TRBD1 covers 9 bases. Germline CDR1 and CDR2: DFQATT and SNEGSKA (reference sequence). The CDR3 sequence is 15 residues long. J was trimmed by 6 bases and V by 6 bases; bases with no gene match: 11. The CDR3 region is CSAHRGQINYEKLFF. CDR3 bases read: TGCAGTGCGCACAGGGGGCAAATCAACTATGAAAAA.

This clone was detected ten times or more. The CDR3 end lies 3 residues beyond the end of the read and is filled in from the germline J gene. The chain links TRBV29-1 to TRBJ2-5; perhaps TRBD2 as D (6 bases). The CDR3 sequence is 13 residues long. From germline, CDR1 is SQVTM and CDR2 ANQGSEA. Between the trimmed V and J ends, which lost 6 bases and 3 bases, there was a span of 14 bases. The DNA read from the CDR3 is TGCAGCGTATCAGGAGGGGTTGAAGAGACC. Its translation: CSVSGGVEET. The entire CDR3 protein reads CSVSGGVEETQYF.

Points on this clone: The DNA ends 3 residues before the CDR3 does, and the rest of the CDR3 is filled in from the germline J gene. The chain links TRBV29-1 to TRBJ1-2; a possible D gene is TRBD1 (6 bases). This CDR3 contains 12 residues. V dropped 2 bases and J dropped 5 bases, with 9 bases sitting between them. The germline V gene encodes CDR1 SQVTM and CDR2 ANQGSEA. CDR3: CSVERQEYGYTF. CDR3 bases read: TGCAGCGTTGAACGACAGGAGTATGGC.

This clone was counted ten times or more. The CDR3 end falls 3 residues outside the read, so it is completed with the germline J gene. The chain recombines TRBV20-1 with TRBJ2-7; D might be TRBD2 (5 bases). The CDR3 consists of 13 residues. V lost 4 bases and J lost 3, with 13 bases in between. Looked up from germline, CDR1 is DFQATT and CDR2 is SNEGSKA (reference sequence). The CDR3 is CSANHRTGYEQYF. The DNA read from the CDR3 is TGCAGTGCTAACCATCGGACTGGCTACGAG.

This clone was counted at least ten times. The read stops 3 residues short of the end of the CDR3; the missing end is completed from the germline J gene. The J gene is TRBJ2-6, the V gene TRBV5-1, with D tentatively TRBD1 (6 bases). There are 16 residues in the CDR3. Trimming left V 0 bases short and J 4 bases short, with 11 bases between. Per germline, CDR1 SGHRS and CDR2 YFSETQ. CDR3: CASSLAGVGGANVLTF. The part of the CDR3 DNA that was read is TGCGCCAGCAGCTTGGCAGGGGTCGGCGGGGCCAACGTC.

This clone has at least ten counts. The CDR3 loop is CASRSDTVGSYGYTF. The part of the CDR3 DNA that was read is TGCGCCAGCAGGTCGGACACGGTGGGGTCCTATGGC. The chain uses TRBV5-1 and TRBJ1-2; perhaps TRBD1 as D (5 bases). The CDR3 is cut off 3 residues early in the read; its end comes from the germline J gene. There are 15 residues in the CDR3. In germline, CDR1 is SGHRS, CDR2 YFSETQ. V was trimmed by 5 bases and J by 4 bases, leaving 18 bases between them.

Ten or more counts support this clone. The read comes to an end 3 residues before the CDR3 does, leaving the germline J gene to fill in the end. The genes are TRBV18 and TRBJ2-1; 7 bases align to TRBD1. The CDR3 has 15 amino acids. Trimming at V came to 4 bases and at J to 7 bases, leaving 10 bases not matched to a gene. The germline CDR1 and CDR2 sequences are KGHSH and LQKENI. The sequenced CDR3 bases are TGTGCCAGCTCACAGGAAGGGGGCGCGAGAAATGAG. It codes for CASSQEGGARNE. The complete CDR3 sequence is CASSQEGGARNEQFF.

This clone was recorded at least ten times. The CDR3 end falls 3 residues outside the read, so it is completed with the germline J gene. The same CDR3 is also encoded by other DNA sequences in this sample. The chain uses TRBV5-1 and TRBJ2-5; 13 positions match TRBD2. The CDR3 consists of 15 residues. CDR1 is SGHRS, CDR2 YFSETQ, per germline. V lost 4 bases, J lost 5 bases, and 5 bases stayed unmatched. CDR3 DNA, as far as it was read: TGCGCCAGCAGCCTTACACTAGCGGGGGGGGAGACC. It yields the protein CASSLTLAGGET. The CDR3 in its entirety is CASSLTLAGGETQYF.

This clone has a count of ten or more. The CDR3 is cut off 3 residues early in the read; its end comes from the germline J gene. This chain connects TRBV7-2 to TRBJ2-7; TRBD2 matches 10 bases. The CDR3 totals 15 residues. Germline V lookup: CDR1 SGHTA, CDR2 FQGNSA. The trim removed 3 bases at V and 2 bases at J, leaving 4 bases unmatched. The sequenced part of the CDR3 DNA is TGTGCCAGCAGCTTGGGACTAGCGAGCGCCTACGAG. This gives the protein CASSLGLASAYE. The entire CDR3 reads CASSLGLASAYEQYF. Full variable domain (outside the CDR3, taken from reference TRBV7-2 and TRBJ2-7): GAGVSQSPSNKVTEKGKDVELRCDPISGHTALYWYRQSLGQGLEFLIYFQGNSAPDKSGLPSDRFSAERTGGSVSTLTIQRTQQEDSAVYLCASSLGLASAYEQYFGPGTRLTVT.

In this sample, this clone turned up many times. The read gets to within 3 residues of the CDR3 end, and the germline J gene fills in the rest. The chain couples TRBV28 to TRBJ2-3; 11 positions match TRBD2. Germline lookup yields CDR1 MDHEN and CDR2 SYDVKM. This CDR3 spans 16 amino acids. V lost 10 bases, J lost 2 bases, and 11 bases stayed unmatched. The CDR3 DNA, read in part, is TGTGCCACCGTGACTAGCGGGGTACCTATCACAGATACG. This sequence encodes CATVTSGVPITDT. The CDR3, in full, reads CATVTSGVPITDTQYF. Supplemented by reference TRBV28 and TRBJ2-3, the full variable domain reads DVKVTQSSRYLVKRTGEKVFLECVQDMDHENMFWYRQDPGLGLRLIYFSYDVKMKEKGDIPEGYSVSREKKERFSLILESASTNQTSMYLCATVTSGVPITDTQYFGPGTRLTVL.

The CDR3: CASSLGTGNSPLHF. The CDR3 bases that were read are TGTGCCAGCAGCTTAGGGACAGGGAATTCACCC. The chain joins TRBV7-6 to TRBJ1-6; TRBD1 aligns across 8 bases. The DNA ends 3 residues before the CDR3 does, and the rest of the CDR3 is filled in from the germline J gene. J lost 7 bases, V lost 1 base, and 0 bases had no gene match. This CDR3 has 14 residues. Per the germline V gene, CDR1 is SGHVS and CDR2 is FNYEAQ.